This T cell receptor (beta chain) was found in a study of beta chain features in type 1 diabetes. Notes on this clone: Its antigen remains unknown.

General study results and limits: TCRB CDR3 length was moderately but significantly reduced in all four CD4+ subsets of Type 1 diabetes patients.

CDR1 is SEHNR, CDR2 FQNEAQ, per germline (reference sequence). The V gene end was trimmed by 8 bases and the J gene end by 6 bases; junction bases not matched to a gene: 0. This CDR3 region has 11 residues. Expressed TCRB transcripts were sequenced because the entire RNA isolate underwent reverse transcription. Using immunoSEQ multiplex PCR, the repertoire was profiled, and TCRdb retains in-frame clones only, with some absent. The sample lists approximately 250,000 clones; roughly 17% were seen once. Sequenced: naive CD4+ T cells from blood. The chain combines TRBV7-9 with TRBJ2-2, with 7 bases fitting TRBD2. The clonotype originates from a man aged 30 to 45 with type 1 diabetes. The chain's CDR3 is CASGRAGELFF. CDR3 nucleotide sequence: TGTGCCAGCGGGAGGGCCGGGGAGCTGTTTTTT.